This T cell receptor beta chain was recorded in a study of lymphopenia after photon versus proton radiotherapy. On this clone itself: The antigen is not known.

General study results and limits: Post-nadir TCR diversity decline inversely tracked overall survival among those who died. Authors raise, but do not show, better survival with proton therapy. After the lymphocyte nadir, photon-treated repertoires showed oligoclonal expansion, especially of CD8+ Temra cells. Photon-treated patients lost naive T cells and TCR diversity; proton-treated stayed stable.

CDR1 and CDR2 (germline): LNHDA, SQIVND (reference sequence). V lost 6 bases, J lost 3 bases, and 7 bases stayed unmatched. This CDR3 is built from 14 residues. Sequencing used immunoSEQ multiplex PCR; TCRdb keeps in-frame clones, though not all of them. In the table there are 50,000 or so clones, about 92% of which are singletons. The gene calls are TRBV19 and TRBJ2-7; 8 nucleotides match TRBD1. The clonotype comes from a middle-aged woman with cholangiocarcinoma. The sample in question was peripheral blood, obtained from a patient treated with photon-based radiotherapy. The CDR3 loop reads CASSRDRLNYEQYF. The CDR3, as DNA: TGTGCCAGTAGCCGGGACAGGTTAAACTACGAGCAGTACTTC.